These 10 T cell receptor beta chains were sequenced from one sample in a study of T cells in tuberculosis. The sample's time point: new active TB diagnosis, blood taken before or within 7 days of starting treatment. TCRdb's table, derived via immunoSEQ multiplex PCR, lists solely in-frame clones and lacks some. This table has under 40,000 clones, 94% appearing once. The material sequenced was PBMCs, taken at tuberculosis diagnosis. The receptors were gathered from an adult with tuberculosis.

This chain connects TRBV6-1 to TRBJ1-1; D not certain. Per the germline V gene, CDR1 is MNHNS and CDR2 is SASEGT. V lost 4 bases and J lost 3, with 9 bases in between. The CDR3 consists of 13 residues. The CDR3 spells CASSGTTYTEAFF. CDR3 bases: TGTGCCAGCAGTGGCACCACATACACTGAAGCTTTCTTT.

The chain recombines TRBV19 with TRBJ2-1; TRBD2 aligns across 11 bases. J gave up 9 bases and V 4 bases, and 8 bases lay outside the gene matches. This CDR3 spans 15 amino acids. The germline V gene has CDR1 LNHDA and CDR2 SQIVND (reference sequence). The CDR3 loop is CASSTGSGGAGEQFF. The CDR3, as DNA: TGTGCCAGTAGTACCGGTAGCGGGGGGGCAGGTGAGCAGTTCTTC.

The chain uses TRBV7-2 and TRBJ2-7; 7 positions agree with TRBD1. The CDR3 is made up of 14 amino acids. Germline V CDR1 and CDR2: SGHTA, FQGNSA. After removal of 7 bases from V and 7 bases from J, the junction contained 13 bases not matched to a gene. The CDR3 coding sequence is TGTGCCAGCACCCCGGGACAGTCCCTGTCGGAGCAGTACTTC. Residues: CASTPGQSLSEQYF.

The chain employs TRBV13 and TRBJ2-5; D is possibly TRBD1 (7 bases). Trimming cost V 2 bases and J 6 bases, with 16 bases left between them. The CDR3 sequence is 15 residues long. Germline CDR1 and CDR2: PRHDT and FYEKMQ (reference sequence). CDR3 sequence: CASSLRVRGAKTQYF. The CDR3 bases are TGTGCCAGCAGCTTAAGAGTCAGGGGGGCGAAGACCCAGTACTTC.

The J gene is TRBJ1-2, the V gene TRBV18; maybe TRBD1 (5 bases). The V gene lost 2 bases and the J gene lost 4 bases, with 17 bases spanning the gap. CDR1 and CDR2 from the germline V gene are KGHSH and LQKENI. The length of the CDR3 is 16 residues. The CDR3 protein is CASSPSGGPFSYGYTF. In nucleotides, the CDR3 is TGTGCCAGCTCACCATCGGGGGGACCCTTTAGCTATGGCTACACCTTC.

This chain connects TRBV7-2 to TRBJ2-7, with D possibly being TRBD1 (6 bases). Trimming took 4 bases from V and 4 from J, leaving 14 bases between them. The CDR3 length is 14 residues. Germline CDR1 is SGHTA and CDR2 is FQGNSA. CDR3 amino acids: CASSYDRIQYEQYF. The CDR3, as DNA: TGTGCCAGCAGCTACGACAGGATTCAGTACGAGCAGTACTTC. The whole variable domain, remainder taken from reference TRBV7-2 and TRBJ2-7, is GAGVSQSPSNKVTEKGKDVELRCDPISGHTALYWYRQSLGQGLEFLIYFQGNSAPDKSGLPSDRFSAERTGGSVSTLTIQRTQQEDSAVYLCASSYDRIQYEQYFGPGTRLTVT.

The chain is built from TRBV30 and TRBJ1-1; D perhaps matches TRBD1 (6 bases). V was shortened by 0 bases and J by 7 bases, with 12 bases between the two germline ends. The CDR3 length is 13 residues. CDR1 GTSNPN and CDR2 SVGIG come from the germline V gene (reference sequence). The CDR3 loop reads CAWSVRGFNEAFF. The CDR3 nucleotides are TGTGCCTGGAGTGTAAGGGGGTTTAATGAAGCTTTCTTT.

V gene TRBV11-2 combines with J gene TRBJ1-6; tentatively, D is TRBD1 (5 bases). CDR1 is SGHAT and CDR2 is FQNNGV in the germline V gene. CDR3 length equals 12 residues. V gave up 6 bases and J gave up 5 bases, with 5 bases separating them. CDR3 sequence: CASRTDNSPLHF. DNA of the CDR3: TGTGCCAGCAGGACAGATAATTCACCCCTCCACTTT.

This chain links TRBV11-2 with TRBJ1-6; possibly TRBD1 for D (5 bases). The germline gives CDR1 SGHAT, CDR2 FQNNGV. V lost 8 bases and J 5 bases, leaving 16 bases between the germline ends. The CDR3 is 15 amino acids. CDR3 nucleotide sequence: TGTGCCAGCGGAATAAACGGGGGTAATAATTCACCCCTCCACTTT. Translating it yields CASGINGGNNSPLHF.

The chain employs TRBV29-1 and TRBJ1-3; TRBD1 aligns across 8 bases. V was clipped by 4 bases and J by 3 bases; unmatched bases: 2. The CDR3 totals 13 residues. The germline CDR1 and CDR2 sequences are SQVTM and ANQGSEA. The CDR3, as DNA: TGCAGCGTTGGACAGGGGATTGGAAACACCATATATTTT. As protein: CSVGQGIGNTIYF. Drawing the rest from reference TRBV29-1 and TRBJ1-3, the complete variable domain is SAVISQKPSRDICQRGTSLTIQCQVDSQVTMMFWYRQQPGQSLTLIATANQGSEATYESGFVIDKFPISRPNLTFSTLTVSNMSPEDSSIYLCSVGQGIGNTIYFGEGSWLTVV.